The sequence of this TCR beta chain was determined in a study of blood T cells in healthy people across ages. Study conclusions and caveats: Comparison with aged donors showed that long-lived donors had more naive CD4+ cells and higher diversity. Considered underestimates were the diversity estimates obtained from one million T cells.

Note on this clonotype: Its cognate antigen is unknown.

A second roughly 7 to 11 cycle PCR used barcoded and J-beta primers. Every sample returned 3 million or more CDR3-containing paired-end reads. In TCRdb, the 5' RACE reads were re-called with MiXCR into one record per CDR3 protein. The table has 1.5 million to 2 million distinct CDR3 sequences, approximately 28% seen once. The V and J ends lost 3 bases and 13 bases respectively, with 21 bases between them. CDR1 and CDR2 (germline): KGHDR, SFDVKD. CDR3 length equals 15 residues. This clonotype was obtained from a woman aged 25-40 years in good health. The sample was blood. This chain links TRBV24-1 with TRBJ2-4; D ambiguous. As DNA, the CDR3 is TGTGCCACCAGTGATCTCAAGACACTCTACAATGAGCAGTACTTC. This translates into CATSDLKTLYNEQYF.